The entry below describes one T cell receptor (beta chain). The record originates from a study of blood T cell repertoires in COVID-19. About the study: Samples representing acute and convalescent COVID-19 were sourced from the United States, Italy and Spain. PBMCs, B-cell-depleted T cells, or T cells provided the cDNA or gDNA that made up the material.

Clones were read by immunoSEQ multiplex PCR, and TCRdb kept only the in-frame ones, dropping some. Of about 190,000 clones listed, about four fifths are singletons. The V and J ends lost 8 bases and 1 base respectively, with 6 bases between them. There are 13 residues in the CDR3. Per the germline V gene, CDR1 is MGHDK and CDR2 is SYGVNS. The chain has TRBV25-1 and TRBJ2-6; no clear D. This receptor was identified in a middle-aged woman with acute or convalescent COVID-19. Source material: peripheral blood. Written as DNA, the CDR3 is TGTGCCAGCCAACTGTCTGGGGCCAACGTCCTGACTTTC. Translated, it gives CASQLSGANVLTF.